This T cell receptor (beta chain) was retrieved from a study of identical twins. Findings and caveats of the study: Without tracking the same donors, conclusions rested on cross-sectional statistical analysis. Excess sharing between twins was weaker in beta out-of-frame sequences. Invariant populations such as MAIT and iNKT cells could partly muddle zero-insertion analyses.

Germline assignment: CDR1 MNHEY and CDR2 SVGAGI. V trimming: 0 bases; J trimming: 0 bases; junction bases outside the gene matches: 6. The CDR3 sequence is 18 residues long. Turning to this clonotype: Antigen specificity is unknown.

Unique molecular identifiers were present on the cDNA, which also gained a universal primer site by template switching. TCRdb recomputed calls from the 5' RACE reads with MiXCR, one row per CDR3 protein. This table holds about 660,000 distinct CDR3 sequences, approximately 9% found once. The same sample was also used in a study of yellow fever vaccine responses in identical twins.

The receptor was derived from a woman aged 18-29 years in good health. The gene calls are TRBV6-5 and TRBJ2-1; 9 bases are shared with TRBD1. Source material: PBMCs. CDR3 amino acids: CASSYSRQGGYSYNEQFF. For the CDR3, the DNA is TGTGCCAGCAGTTACTCGAGACAGGGGGGGTACTCCTACAATGAGCAGTTCTTC.